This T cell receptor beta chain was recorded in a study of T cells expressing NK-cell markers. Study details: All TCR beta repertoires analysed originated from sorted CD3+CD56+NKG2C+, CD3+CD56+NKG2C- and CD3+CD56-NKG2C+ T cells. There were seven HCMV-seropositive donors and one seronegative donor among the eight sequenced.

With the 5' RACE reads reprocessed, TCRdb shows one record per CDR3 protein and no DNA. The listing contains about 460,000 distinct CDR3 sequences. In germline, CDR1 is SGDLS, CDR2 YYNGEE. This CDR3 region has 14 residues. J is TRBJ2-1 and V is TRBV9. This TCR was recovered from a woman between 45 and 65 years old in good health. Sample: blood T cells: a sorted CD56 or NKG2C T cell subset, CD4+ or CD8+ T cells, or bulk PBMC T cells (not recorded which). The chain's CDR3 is CASSVGGRGNEQFF.